The 26 T cell receptor beta chains below all came from one sample that was sequenced in a study of T cells after yellow fever vaccination. TCRdb reprocessed the 5' RACE reads with MiXCR, giving one entry per CDR3 protein. The data hold roughly 340,000 distinct CDR3 sequences, with approximately 4% observed a single time. The sequencing here drew on PBMCs, taken 5 days after the yellow fever booster vaccination. These receptors all come from a man aged 18 to 30 who received the YFV17D yellow fever vaccine.

This clonotype was recorded many times. The CDR3: CASSQEHRPRTGELFF. DNA for the CDR3: TGCGCCAGCAGCCAAGAACACCGCCCGAGGACCGGGGAGCTGTTTTTT. The V call is TRBV4-3, the J call TRBJ2-2; D unresolved. V gave up 0 bases and J gave up 5 bases, with 13 bases separating them. This CDR3 has 16 amino acids. Germline V gives CDR1 LGHNA, CDR2 YSLEER.

This clonotype occurred many times. The chain carries TRBV12-3 or TRBV12-4 and TRBJ1-1, with TRBD1 matching over 7 bases. The ends lost 6 bases at V and 1 base at J; junction bases unmatched: 11. CDR3 size: 16 residues. As DNA, the CDR3 is TGTGCCAGCAGGATGAGAGTAGGGGGCGAGAACACTGAAGCTTTCTTT. Its translation is CASRMRVGGENTEAFF.

The chain is built from TRBV4-2 and TRBJ2-5; TRBD2 matches 8 bases. The CDR3 spans 15 residues. V gave up 1 base and J gave up 5 bases; unmatched junction bases: 6. Looked up from germline, CDR1 is LGHNA and CDR2 is YNFKEQ. CDR3 protein: CASSQGGTRGETQYF. The DNA of the CDR3 is TGTGCCAGCAGCCAAGGAGGGACTAGAGGGGAGACCCAGTACTTC.

This clonotype was observed at least ten times. The chain is built from TRBV7-3 and TRBJ1-2; D unresolved. The CDR3 totals 16 residues. Germline V gives CDR1 SGHTA, CDR2 FQGTGA. Trimming pared 3 bases from V and 4 bases from J, leaving 18 bases between. In DNA, the CDR3 is TGTGCCAGCAGCTTGTCCCCCGTTGGCCTCAGCTATGGCTACACCTTC. This codes for CASSLSPVGLSYGYTF.

This clonotype was detected many times. Relative to the germline gene, one junction end is altered; a read error may explain this. This chain uses TRBV15 with TRBJ1-2; D is perhaps TRBD1 (6 bases). The CDR3 totals 13 residues. Looked up from germline, CDR1 is LNHNV and CDR2 is YYDKDF (reference sequence). The DNA of the CDR3 is TGTGCCACCAGCAAAAGGGACACGACCCTTCAAGCCTTC. It is translated as CATSKRDTTLQAF.

In this sample, this clonotype turned up many times. The chain couples TRBV6-5 to TRBJ1-3, with unresolved D. The CDR3 totals 15 residues. Germline CDR1 and CDR2: MNHEY and SVGAGI. V lost 2 bases to trimming and J lost 0 bases, with 8 bases between them. CDR3 coding DNA: TGTGCCAGCAGTTACGACGGGAACTCTGGAAACACCATATATTTT. Its protein product is CASSYDGNSGNTIYF.

This clonotype came up a few times. CDR3 sequence reads: CASSPSPRDQPQHF. CDR3 coding DNA: TGTGCCAGCAGCCCCTCCCCGAGGGATCAGCCCCAGCATTTT. The chain is built from TRBV7-6 and TRBJ1-5, with D unclear. Between the trimmed V and J ends, which lost 5 bases and 5 bases, there was a span of 13 bases. This CDR3 comprises 14 residues. Germline CDR1 reads SGHVS; CDR2 reads FNYEAQ.

This rearrangement joins TRBV20-1 to TRBJ2-1; D remains unclear. Trimming stripped 1 base from V and 8 bases from J, with 12 bases between. This CDR3 region has 13 residues. From germline, CDR1 is DFQATT and CDR2 SNEGSKA (reference sequence). The CDR3 nucleotides are TGCAGTGCTAGAGGAAGACATCGCCATGAGCAGTTCTTC. This sequence encodes CSARGRHRHEQFF.

This chain connects TRBV27 to TRBJ2-7; D remains ambiguous. V lost 2 bases and J lost 0, with 14 bases in between. Germline assignment: CDR1 MNHEY and CDR2 SMNVEV (reference sequence). The length of the CDR3 is 16 residues. The CDR3 region has the DNA TGTGCCAGCAGTTTACGGTCGGGCCTTAGCTCCTACGAGCAGTACTTC. It is translated as CASSLRSGLSSYEQYF.

This clonotype was observed at least ten times. The chain carries TRBV23-1 and TRBJ2-6; 7 bases line up with TRBD1. TRBV23-1 is an ORF; its function is uncertain. This CDR3 is 17 amino acids long. Losses at the gene ends were 6 bases for V and 0 bases for J; bases not matched to a gene: 8. CDR3: CASSPSGQLSGANVLTF. The CDR3 nucleotides are TGCGCCAGCAGCCCCTCGGGACAGCTCTCTGGGGCCAACGTCCTGACTTTC.

Ten or more counts support this clonotype. DNA for the CDR3: TGCGCCAGCAGCCAAGGGGAACTTGGGGTTATTGAGCAGTTCTTC. It is translated as CASSQGELGVIEQFF. V and J are TRBV4-1 and TRBJ2-1; unclear D gene. CDR1 MGHRA and CDR2 YSYEKL come from the germline V gene. Trimming took off 1 base at V and 9 bases at J, with 16 bases between the two ends. The CDR3 covers 15 residues.

The sample holds a few counts of this clonotype. The chain is built from TRBV2 and TRBJ1-5, with TRBD1 identical over 7 bases. CDR1 SNHLY and CDR2 FYNNEI come from the germline V gene. V was clipped by 3 bases and J by 9 bases; unmatched bases: 11. CDR3 length equals 15 residues. CDR3 bases: TGTGCCAGCAGTGACGGCAGGGGGGCCGATCGGCCCCAGCATTTT. Its protein product is CASSDGRGADRPQHF. Full variable domain (rest looked up from reference TRBV2 and TRBJ1-5): EPEVTQTPSHQVTQMGQEVILRCVPISNHLYFYWYRQILGQKVEFLVSFYNNEISEKSEIFDDQFSVERPDGSNFTLKIRSTKLEDSAMYFCASSDGRGADRPQHFGDGTRLSIL.

CDR3 residues: CSARDRQGWGEKLFF. As DNA, the CDR3 is TGCAGTGCTAGAGACCGGCAGGGGTGGGGTGAAAAACTGTTTTTT. This chain connects TRBV20-1 to TRBJ1-4, with D possibly being TRBD1 (6 bases). This CDR3 has 15 amino acids. V lost 0 bases, J lost 7 bases, and 15 bases lay in between. Germline CDR1 is DFQATT and CDR2 is SNEGSKA (reference sequence).

This clonotype was seen many times. CDR3 DNA sequence: TGTGCCAGCAGTTACGGGGAGGCCTATGGCTACACCTTC. Protein: CASSYGEAYGYTF. This chain connects TRBV12-3 or TRBV12-4 to TRBJ1-2; D is unclear. The CDR3 spans 13 residues. Trimming pared 4 bases from V and 4 bases from J, leaving 10 bases between.

This clonotype appeared many times. V is TRBV3-1 and J is TRBJ2-4, with TRBD2 identical over 9 bases. V shed 3 bases and J 6 bases; nucleotides not matched to a gene: 0. CDR1 and CDR2 (germline): LGHDT, YNNKEL (reference sequence). The CDR3 extends over 13 amino acids. The CDR3, as DNA: TGTGCCAGCAGCCAGCGGGGGGGAAACATTCAGTACTTC. Amino acids: CASSQRGGNIQYF.

This chain connects TRBV4-1 to TRBJ2-1; weak D call: TRBD2 (5 bases). Germline values: CDR1 MGHRA, CDR2 YSYEKL. Trimming removed 3 bases from V and 8 bases from J, with 14 bases in between. The CDR3 has 14 residues. In DNA, the CDR3 is TGCGCCAGCAGCCACGACCGGGATGGCGATGAGCAGTTCTTC. It encodes CASSHDRDGDEQFF.

This clonotype has ten or more counts. CDR3 residues: CASSLRTDEKLFF. CDR3 DNA: TGTGCCAGCAGTTTGAGGACGGACGAAAAACTGTTTTTT. The chain is built from TRBV6-5 and TRBJ1-4; D remains unclear. The CDR3 has 13 amino acids. Between the trimmed V and J ends, which lost 4 bases and 8 bases, there was a span of 11 bases. CDR1 and CDR2 from the germline V gene are MNHEY and SVGAGI.

This clonotype was seen at least ten times. The chain links TRBV7-9 to TRBJ2-3; D perhaps matches TRBD2 (7 bases). The CDR3 spans 14 residues. V was shortened by 3 bases and J by 6 bases, with 13 bases between the two germline ends. Germline V CDR1 and CDR2: SEHNR, FQNEAQ (reference sequence). The CDR3 bases are TGTGCCAGCAGCTTGCCGGAGGGGGGGGATACGCAGTATTTT. It translates to CASSLPEGGDTQYF.

This clonotype was seen many times. This sequence joins TRBV4-1 and TRBJ1-5; 8 bases line up with TRBD1. After removal of 4 bases from V and 0 bases from J, the junction contained 11 bases not matched to a gene. Per germline, CDR1 MGHRA and CDR2 YSYEKL. This CDR3 has 18 amino acids. The CDR3 region is CASSLHSRGTGSNQPQHF. Written as DNA, the CDR3 is TGCGCCAGCAGCCTGCACTCCCGCGGGACAGGTAGCAATCAGCCCCAGCATTTT.

As regards this clonotype: One end of the junction is discordant with germline, which a read error may explain. The genes are TRBV6-5 and TRBJ1-2; D uncertain. This CDR3 spans 11 amino acids. Germline V gene lookup returns CDR1 MNHEY and CDR2 SVGAGI. The CDR3 loop is CASSDSEGYTF. The CDR3 DNA follows: TGTGCCAGCAGTGACTCGGAGGGCTACACCTTC.

Ten or more counts support this clonotype. This sequence joins TRBV4-1 and TRBJ1-1; D call uncertain. From germline, CDR1 is MGHRA and CDR2 YSYEKL. The length of the CDR3 is 13 residues. V was cut by 1 base and J by 3 bases, with 6 bases left in between. CDR3 amino acids: CASSQGLDTEAFF. DNA of the CDR3: TGCGCCAGCAGCCAAGGCTTGGACACTGAAGCTTTCTTT.

This sequence joins TRBV7-2 and TRBJ2-7, with D possibly matching TRBD1 (5 bases). CDR1 is SGHTA and CDR2 is FQGNSA in the germline V gene. Deletions cut 1 base from V and 2 bases from J, with 9 bases between. There are 14 residues in the CDR3. CDR3 residues: CASSLVDRTYEQYF. As DNA, the CDR3 is TGTGCCAGCAGCTTAGTTGACAGAACCTACGAGCAGTACTTC.

This chain's CDR3 is CASKWSGNEAFF. DNA of the CDR3: TGTGCCAGCAAGTGGTCGGGTAATGAAGCTTTCTTT. The chain couples TRBV5-5 to TRBJ1-1; the D is unclear. CDR3 length: 12 amino acids. V was pared by 6 bases and J by 7 bases, with 13 bases between. In germline, CDR1 is SGHKS, CDR2 YYEKEE (reference sequence).

This clonotype came up many times. CDR3 region: CASKGGGDTQYF. CDR3 bases: TGTGCCAGCAAGGGGGGCGGGGATACGCAGTATTTT. The chain couples TRBV27 to TRBJ2-3; perhaps D is TRBD1 or TRBD2 (6 bases each). The CDR3 totals 12 residues. Trimming stripped 7 bases from V and 6 bases from J, with 11 bases between. Germline V gives CDR1 MNHEY, CDR2 SMNVEV (reference sequence).

The chain carries TRBV30 and TRBJ1-4; D not resolved. Per germline, CDR1 GTSNPN and CDR2 SVGIG (reference sequence). With 0 bases removed from V and 7 bases from J, the gap between germline ends came to 12 bases. This CDR3 spans 14 amino acids. CDR3 protein: CAWSVRAGTEKLFF. In nucleotides, the CDR3 is TGTGCCTGGAGTGTACGGGCCGGAACTGAAAAACTGTTTTTT.

At least ten counts were recorded for this clonotype. V usage is TRBV10-3 and J usage is TRBJ2-1; 7 bases agree with TRBD2. Trimming took 3 bases from V and 5 from J; bases not matched to a gene: 10. The CDR3 runs 16 residues. Looked up from germline, CDR1 is ENHRY and CDR2 is SYGVKD. CDR3 nucleotides: TGTGCCATCAGTGATGAAGGCGGGGGAATCAACAATGAGCAGTTCTTC. Its translation: CAISDEGGGINNEQFF.